This record covers a single T cell receptor beta chain. What it binds is unknown. The CDR3 is cut off 3 residues early in the read; its end comes from the germline J gene. The CDR3 loop spans 15 amino acids. Looked up from germline, CDR1 is SGHTA and CDR2 is FQGNSA. Trimming removed 4 bases from V and 2 bases from J; junction bases left unmatched: 6. These data belong to a study of Tregs in tolerant kidney transplant recipients. Data came from immunoSEQ multiplex PCR; TCRdb stores just in-frame clones and leaves some out. The sample holds about 48,000 clones. Thawed PBMCs were FACS-sorted into unstimulated CD4+CD25+CD127- regulatory T cells, CD4+CD25- non-regulatory cells, CD4 and CD8 cells. General observations from the study: Biological reproducibility was not directly addressed, but technical replication error appeared minimal. Activated donor B cell expansion appeared to reveal the most relevant donor-specific TCRbeta repertoire. The small number of patients limits these findings pending further validation.

This receptor was obtained from a human donor who received a combined kidney and bone marrow transplant. The sample in question was CD4+ T cells from blood, obtained before the transplant. The V and J genes are TRBV7-2 and TRBJ2-7; TRBD1 aligns across 9 bases. Partial CDR3 DNA: TGTGCCAGCAGCTCCTCGACAGGGGGTACCTACGAG. Translating gives CASSSSTGGTYE. Given in full, the CDR3 is CASSSSTGGTYEQYF.